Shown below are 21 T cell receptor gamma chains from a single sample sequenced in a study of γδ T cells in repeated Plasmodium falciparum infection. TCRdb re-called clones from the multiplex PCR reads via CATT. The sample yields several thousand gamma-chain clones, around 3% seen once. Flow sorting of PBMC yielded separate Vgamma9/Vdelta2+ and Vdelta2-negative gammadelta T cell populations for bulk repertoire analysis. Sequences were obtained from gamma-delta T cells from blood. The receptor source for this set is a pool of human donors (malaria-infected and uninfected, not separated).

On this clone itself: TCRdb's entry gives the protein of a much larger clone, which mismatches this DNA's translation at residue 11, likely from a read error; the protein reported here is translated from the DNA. The CDR3 loop reads CATWDRRGSYEKLF. The CDR3 nucleotides are TGTGCCACCTGGGACAGGCGGGGGAGTTATGAGAAACTCTTT. This sequence joins TRGV5 and TRGJ1 or TRGJ2. The CDR3 length is 14 residues. Germline-derived CDR1 and CDR2 are VINAFY and YDVSNSKD.

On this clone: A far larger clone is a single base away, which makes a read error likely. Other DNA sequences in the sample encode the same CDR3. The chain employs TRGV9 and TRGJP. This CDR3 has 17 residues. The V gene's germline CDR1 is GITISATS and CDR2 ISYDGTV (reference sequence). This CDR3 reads CALWEVRDELGKKIKVF. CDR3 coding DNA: TGTGCTTTGTGGGAGGTGCGGGATGAGTTGGGCAAAAAAATCAAGGTATTT.

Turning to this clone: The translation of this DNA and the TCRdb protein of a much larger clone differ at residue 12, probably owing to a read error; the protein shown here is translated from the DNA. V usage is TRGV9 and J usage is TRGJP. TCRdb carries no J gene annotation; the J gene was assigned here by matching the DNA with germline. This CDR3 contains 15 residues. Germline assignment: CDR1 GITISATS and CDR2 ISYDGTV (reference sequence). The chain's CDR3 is CALWDSELGKKVKVF. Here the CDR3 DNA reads TGTGCCTTGTGGGATTCCGAGTTGGGCAAAAAAGTCAAGGTATTT.

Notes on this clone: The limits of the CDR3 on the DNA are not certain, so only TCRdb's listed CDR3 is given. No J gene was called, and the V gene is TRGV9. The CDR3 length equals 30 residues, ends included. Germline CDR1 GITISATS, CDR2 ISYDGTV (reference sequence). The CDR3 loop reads CALSGIIIRNSLAVEQHLLSQVSIGRIQHF.

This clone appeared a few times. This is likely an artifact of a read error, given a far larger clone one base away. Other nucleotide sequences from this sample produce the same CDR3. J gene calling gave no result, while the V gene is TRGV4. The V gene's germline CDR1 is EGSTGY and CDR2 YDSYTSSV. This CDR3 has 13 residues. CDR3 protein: CATWDSNYYKKLF. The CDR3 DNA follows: TGTGCCACCTGGGATTCGAATTATTATAAAAAACTCTTT.

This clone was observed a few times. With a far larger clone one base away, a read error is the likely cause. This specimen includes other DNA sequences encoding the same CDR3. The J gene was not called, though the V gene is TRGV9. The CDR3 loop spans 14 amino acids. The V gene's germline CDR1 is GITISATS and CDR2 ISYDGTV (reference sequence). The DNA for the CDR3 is TGTGCCTTGTGGGAGGTTGAGAATTATTATAAAAAACTCTTT. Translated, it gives CALWEVENYYKKLF.

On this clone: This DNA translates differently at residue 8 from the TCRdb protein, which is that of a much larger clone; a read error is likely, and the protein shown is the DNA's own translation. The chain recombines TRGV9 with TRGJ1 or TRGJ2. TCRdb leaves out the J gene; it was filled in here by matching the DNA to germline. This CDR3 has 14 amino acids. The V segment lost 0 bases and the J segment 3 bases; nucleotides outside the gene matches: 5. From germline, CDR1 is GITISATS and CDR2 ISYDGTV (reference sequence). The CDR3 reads CALWEVSGYYKKLF. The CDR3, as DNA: TGTGCCTTGTGGGAGGTGTCCGGTTATTATAAGAAACTCTTT.

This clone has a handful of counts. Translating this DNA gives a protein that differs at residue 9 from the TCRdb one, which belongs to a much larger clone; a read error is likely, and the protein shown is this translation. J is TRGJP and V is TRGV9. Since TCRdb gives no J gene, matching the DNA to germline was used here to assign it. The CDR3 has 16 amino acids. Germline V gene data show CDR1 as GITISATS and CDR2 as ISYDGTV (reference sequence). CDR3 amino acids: CALWENEESGKKIKVF. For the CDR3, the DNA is TGTGCCTTGTGGGAGAATGAAGAGTCGGGCAAAAAAATCAAGGTATTT.

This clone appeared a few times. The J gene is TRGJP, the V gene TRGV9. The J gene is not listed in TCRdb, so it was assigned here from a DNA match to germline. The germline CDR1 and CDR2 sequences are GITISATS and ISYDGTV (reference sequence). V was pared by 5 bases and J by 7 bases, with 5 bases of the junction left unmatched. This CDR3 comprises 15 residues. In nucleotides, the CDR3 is TGTGCCTTGTGGGGATGGGAGTTGGGCAAAAAAATCAAGGTATTT. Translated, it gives CALWGWELGKKIKVF.

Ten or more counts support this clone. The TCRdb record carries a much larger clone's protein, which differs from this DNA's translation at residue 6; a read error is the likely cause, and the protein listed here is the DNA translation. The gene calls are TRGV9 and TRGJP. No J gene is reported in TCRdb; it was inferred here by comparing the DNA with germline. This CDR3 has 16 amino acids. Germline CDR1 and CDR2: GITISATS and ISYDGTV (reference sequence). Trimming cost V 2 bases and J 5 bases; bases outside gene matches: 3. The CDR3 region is CALWEDKELGKKIKVF. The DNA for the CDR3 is TGTGCCTTGTGGGAGGATAAAGAGTTGGGCAAAAAAATCAAGGTATTT.

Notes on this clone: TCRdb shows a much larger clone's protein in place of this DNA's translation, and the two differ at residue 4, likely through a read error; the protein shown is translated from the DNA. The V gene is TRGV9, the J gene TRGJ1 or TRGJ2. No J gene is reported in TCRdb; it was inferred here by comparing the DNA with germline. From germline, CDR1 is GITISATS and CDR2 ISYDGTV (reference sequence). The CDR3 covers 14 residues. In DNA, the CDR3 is TGTGCCTTGCGGGAGGTGTCCGATTATTATAAGAAACTCTTT. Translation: CALREVSDYYKKLF.

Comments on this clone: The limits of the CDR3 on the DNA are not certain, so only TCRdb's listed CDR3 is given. CDR3 residues: CATWDGRLGIRNSLAVEQHLLSQVSIGRIQHF. V gene TRGV2 was called; the J gene was not. Germline values: CDR1 EGSNGY, CDR2 YDSYNSKV. The CDR3 spans 32 amino acids, including both terminal residues.

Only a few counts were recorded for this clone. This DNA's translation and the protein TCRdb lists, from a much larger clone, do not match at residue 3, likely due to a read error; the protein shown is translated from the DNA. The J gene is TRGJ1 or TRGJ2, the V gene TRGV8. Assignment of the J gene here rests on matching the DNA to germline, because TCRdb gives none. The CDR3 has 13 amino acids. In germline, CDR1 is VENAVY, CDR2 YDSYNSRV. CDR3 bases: TGTGCCCCCTGGGATAGGCGGAGGTATAAGAAACTCTTT. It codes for CAPWDRRRYKKLF.

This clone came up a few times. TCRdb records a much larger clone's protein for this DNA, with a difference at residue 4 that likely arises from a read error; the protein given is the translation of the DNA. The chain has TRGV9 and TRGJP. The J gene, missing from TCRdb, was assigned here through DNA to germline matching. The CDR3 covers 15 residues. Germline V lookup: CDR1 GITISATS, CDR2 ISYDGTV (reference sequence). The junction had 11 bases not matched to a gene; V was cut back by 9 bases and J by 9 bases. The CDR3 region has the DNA TGTGCCTTGCGGAACCCCGCGTTGGGCAAAAAAATCAAGGTATTT. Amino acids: CALRNPALGKKIKVF.

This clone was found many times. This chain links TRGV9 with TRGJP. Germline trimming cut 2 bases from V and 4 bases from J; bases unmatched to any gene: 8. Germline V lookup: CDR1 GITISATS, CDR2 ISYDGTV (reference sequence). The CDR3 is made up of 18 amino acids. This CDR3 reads CALWEGRFQELGKKIKVF. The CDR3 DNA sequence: TGTGCCTTGTGGGAGGGACGGTTTCAAGAGTTGGGCAAAAAAATCAAGGTATTT.

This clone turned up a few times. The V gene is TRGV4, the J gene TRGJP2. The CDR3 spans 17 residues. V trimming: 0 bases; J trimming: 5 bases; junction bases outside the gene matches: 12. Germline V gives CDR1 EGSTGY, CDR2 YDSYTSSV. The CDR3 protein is CATWDGLKAGSDWIKTF. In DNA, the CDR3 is TGTGCCACCTGGGATGGGCTTAAGGCAGGCAGTGATTGGATCAAGACGTTT.

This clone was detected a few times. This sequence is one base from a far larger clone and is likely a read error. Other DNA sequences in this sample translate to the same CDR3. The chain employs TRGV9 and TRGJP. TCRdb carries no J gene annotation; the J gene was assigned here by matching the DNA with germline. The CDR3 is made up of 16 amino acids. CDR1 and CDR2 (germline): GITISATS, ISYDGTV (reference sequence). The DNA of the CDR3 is TGTGCCCTGTGGGAGGAGTGGGAGTTGGGCAAAAAAATCAAGGTATTT. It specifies CALWEEWELGKKIKVF.

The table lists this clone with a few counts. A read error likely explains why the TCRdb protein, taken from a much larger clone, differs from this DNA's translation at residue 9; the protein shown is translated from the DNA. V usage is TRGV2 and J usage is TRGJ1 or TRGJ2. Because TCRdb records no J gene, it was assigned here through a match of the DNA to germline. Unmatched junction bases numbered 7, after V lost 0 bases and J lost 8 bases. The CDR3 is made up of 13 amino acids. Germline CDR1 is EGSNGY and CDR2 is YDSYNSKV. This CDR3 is CATWDGGRHKKLF. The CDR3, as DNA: TGTGCCACCTGGGACGGGGGGAGACATAAGAAACTCTTT.

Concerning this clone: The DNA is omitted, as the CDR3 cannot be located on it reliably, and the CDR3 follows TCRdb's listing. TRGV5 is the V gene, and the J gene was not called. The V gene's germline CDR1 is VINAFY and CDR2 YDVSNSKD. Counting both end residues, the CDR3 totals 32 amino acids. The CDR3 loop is CATWDRRIIIRNSLAVEQHLLSQVSIGRIQHF.

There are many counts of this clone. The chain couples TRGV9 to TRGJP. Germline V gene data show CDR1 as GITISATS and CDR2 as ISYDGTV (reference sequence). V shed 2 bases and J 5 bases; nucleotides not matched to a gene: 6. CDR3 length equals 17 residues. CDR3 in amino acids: CALWEEPKELGKKIKVF. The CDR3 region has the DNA TGTGCCTTGTGGGAGGAACCCAAAGAGTTGGGCAAAAAAATCAAGGTATTT.

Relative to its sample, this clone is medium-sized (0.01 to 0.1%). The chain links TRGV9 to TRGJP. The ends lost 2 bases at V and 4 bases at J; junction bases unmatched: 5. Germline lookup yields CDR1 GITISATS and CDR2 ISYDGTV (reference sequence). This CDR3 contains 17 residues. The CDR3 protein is CALWEAYQELGKKIKVF. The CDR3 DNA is TGTGCCTTGTGGGAGGCCTATCAAGAGTTGGGCAAAAAAATCAAGGTATTT.